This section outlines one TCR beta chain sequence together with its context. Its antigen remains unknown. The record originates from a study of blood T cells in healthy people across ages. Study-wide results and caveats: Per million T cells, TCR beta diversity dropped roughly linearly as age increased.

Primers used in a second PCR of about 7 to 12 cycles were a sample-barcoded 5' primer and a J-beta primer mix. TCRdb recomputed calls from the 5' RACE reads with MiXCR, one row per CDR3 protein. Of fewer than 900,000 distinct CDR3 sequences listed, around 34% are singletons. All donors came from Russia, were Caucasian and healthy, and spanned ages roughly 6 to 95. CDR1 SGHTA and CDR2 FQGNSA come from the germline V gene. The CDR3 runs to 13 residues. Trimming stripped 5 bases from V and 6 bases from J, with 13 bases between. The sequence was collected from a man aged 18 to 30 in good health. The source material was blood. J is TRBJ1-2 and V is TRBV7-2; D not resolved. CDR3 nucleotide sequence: TGTGCCAGCAGCCCCCAGTTCCTCGATGGCTACACCTTC. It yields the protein CASSPQFLDGYTF.